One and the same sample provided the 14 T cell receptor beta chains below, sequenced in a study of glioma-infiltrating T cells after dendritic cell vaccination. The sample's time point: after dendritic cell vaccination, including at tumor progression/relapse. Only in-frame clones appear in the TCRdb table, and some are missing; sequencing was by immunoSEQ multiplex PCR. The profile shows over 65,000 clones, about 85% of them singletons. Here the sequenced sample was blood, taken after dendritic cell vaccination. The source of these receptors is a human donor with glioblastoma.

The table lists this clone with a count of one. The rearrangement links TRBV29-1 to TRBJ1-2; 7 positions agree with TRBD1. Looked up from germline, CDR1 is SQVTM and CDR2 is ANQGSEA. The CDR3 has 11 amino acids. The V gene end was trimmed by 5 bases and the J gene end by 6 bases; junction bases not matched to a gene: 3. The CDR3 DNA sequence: TGCAGCGTTTACAGGGGTAATGGCTACACCTTC. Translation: CSVYRGNGYTF.

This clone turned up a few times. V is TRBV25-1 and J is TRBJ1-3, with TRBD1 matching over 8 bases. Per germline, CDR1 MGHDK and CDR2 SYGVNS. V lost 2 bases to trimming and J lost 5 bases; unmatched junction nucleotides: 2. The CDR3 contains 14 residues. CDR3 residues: CASSEDRGRNTIYF. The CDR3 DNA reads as TGTGCCAGCAGTGAAGACAGGGGAAGAAACACCATATATTTT.

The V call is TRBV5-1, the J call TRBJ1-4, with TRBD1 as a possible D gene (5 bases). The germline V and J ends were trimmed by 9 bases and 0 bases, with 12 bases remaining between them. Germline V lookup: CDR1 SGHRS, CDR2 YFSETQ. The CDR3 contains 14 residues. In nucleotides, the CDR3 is TGCGCCACCCGACCGGGGGCAACTAATGAAAAACTGTTTTTT. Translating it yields CATRPGATNEKLFF.

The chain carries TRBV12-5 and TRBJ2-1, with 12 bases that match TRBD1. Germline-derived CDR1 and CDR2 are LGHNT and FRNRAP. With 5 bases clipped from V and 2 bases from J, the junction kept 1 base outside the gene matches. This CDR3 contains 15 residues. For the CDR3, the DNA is TGTGCTAGTGGTCGGGACAGGGGGCCCTACAATGAGCAGTTCTTC. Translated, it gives CASGRDRGPYNEQFF. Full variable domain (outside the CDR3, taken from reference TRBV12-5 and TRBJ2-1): DARVTQTPRHKVTEMGQEVTMRCQPILGHNTVFWYRQTMMQGLELLAYFRNRAPLDDSGMPKDRFSAEMPDATLATLKIQPSEPRDSAVYFCASGRDRGPYNEQFFGPGTRLTVL.

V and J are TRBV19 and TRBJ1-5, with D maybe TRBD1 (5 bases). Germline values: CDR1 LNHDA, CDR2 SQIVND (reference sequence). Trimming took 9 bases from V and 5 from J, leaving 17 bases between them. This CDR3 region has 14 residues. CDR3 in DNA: TGTGCCAGCGATACAGGACGGGGGGATCAGCCCCAGCATTTT. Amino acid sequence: CASDTGRGDQPQHF.

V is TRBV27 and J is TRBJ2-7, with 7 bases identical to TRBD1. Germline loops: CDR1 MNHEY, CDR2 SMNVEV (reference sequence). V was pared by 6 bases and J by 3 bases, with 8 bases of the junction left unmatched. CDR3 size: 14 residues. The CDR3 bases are TGTGCCAGCAGCACGTGGGACAGCATCTACGAGCAGTACTTC. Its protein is CASSTWDSIYEQYF.

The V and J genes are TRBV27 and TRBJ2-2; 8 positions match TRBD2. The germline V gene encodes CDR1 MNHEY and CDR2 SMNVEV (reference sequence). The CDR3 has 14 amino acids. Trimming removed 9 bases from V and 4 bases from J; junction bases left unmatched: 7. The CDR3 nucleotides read TGTGCCAGTACAGTCGGGGGGGGCACCGGGGAGCTGTTTTTT. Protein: CASTVGGGTGELFF.

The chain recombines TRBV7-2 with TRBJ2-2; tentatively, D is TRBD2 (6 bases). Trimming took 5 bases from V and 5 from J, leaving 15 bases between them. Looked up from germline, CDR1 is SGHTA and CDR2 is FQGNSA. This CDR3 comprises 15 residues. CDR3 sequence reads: CASSTGGVGTGELFF. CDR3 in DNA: TGTGCCAGCAGCACCGGGGGAGTGGGGACCGGGGAGCTGTTTTTT.

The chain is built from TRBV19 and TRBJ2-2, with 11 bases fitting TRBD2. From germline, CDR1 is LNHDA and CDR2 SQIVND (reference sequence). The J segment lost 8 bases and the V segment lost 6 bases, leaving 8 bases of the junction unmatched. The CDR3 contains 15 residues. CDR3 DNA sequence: TGTGCCAGTAGGCAACTAGCGGGGGCCTCTGGGGAGCTGTTTTTT. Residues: CASRQLAGASGELFF.

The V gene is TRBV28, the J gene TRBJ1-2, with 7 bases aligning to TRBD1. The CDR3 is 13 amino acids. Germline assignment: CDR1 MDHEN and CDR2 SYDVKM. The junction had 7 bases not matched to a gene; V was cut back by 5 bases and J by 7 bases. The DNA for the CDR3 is TGTGCCAGCAGTCCCAGGGGGTTGGGTGGCTACACCTTC. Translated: CASSPRGLGGYTF.

CDR3 residues: CASSLQENTEAFF. The CDR3 nucleotides are TGTGCCAGCAGCTTACAGGAGAACACTGAAGCTTTCTTT. This chain connects TRBV7-3 to TRBJ1-1; D ambiguous. The CDR3 sequence is 13 residues long. CDR1 and CDR2 (germline): SGHTA, FQGTGA. V lost 2 bases and J 1 base, leaving 5 bases between the germline ends.

CDR3 nucleotide sequence: TGTGCCAGCAGCGTTGGACTAGCGAACTCCTACGAGCAGTACTTC. Residues: CASSVGLANSYEQYF. The rearrangement links TRBV9 to TRBJ2-7, with 9 bases aligning to TRBD2. Germline V gives CDR1 SGDLS, CDR2 YYNGEE. There are 15 residues in the CDR3. Trimming removed 2 bases from V and 0 bases from J; junction bases left unmatched: 3.

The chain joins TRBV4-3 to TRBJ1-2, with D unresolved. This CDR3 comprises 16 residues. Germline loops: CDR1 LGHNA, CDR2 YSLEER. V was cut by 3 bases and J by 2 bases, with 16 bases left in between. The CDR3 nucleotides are TGCGCCAGCAGCCAGGTTCCCCCTCCTACCAACTATGGCTACACCTTC. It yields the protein CASSQVPPPTNYGYTF.

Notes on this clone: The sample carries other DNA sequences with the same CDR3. Here the CDR3 DNA reads TGTGCCAGCAGCTTGCAGGGGGCCTACGAGCAGTACTTC. Translation: CASSLQGAYEQYF. The V and J genes are TRBV5-4 and TRBJ2-7; 7 bases match TRBD1. V lost 1 base and J lost 2; bases outside the gene matches: 0. Looked up from germline, CDR1 is SGHNT and CDR2 is YYREEE (reference sequence). This CDR3 has 13 residues. The complete variable domain, with remaining parts taken from reference TRBV5-4 and TRBJ2-7, reads ETGVTQSPTHLIKTRGQQVTLRCSSQSGHNTVSWYQQALGQGPQFIFQYYREEENGRGNFPPRFSGLQFPNYSSELNVNALELDDSALYLCASSLQGAYEQYFGPGTRLTVT.